What follows are 5 T cell receptor beta chains derived from one specimen sequenced in a study of chemoradiotherapy in HPV16-positive cancers. Generated by immunoSEQ multiplex PCR, the TCRdb table keeps only in-frame clones and is missing some. Here the sample spans roughly 840 clones, less than 75% being singletons. The input for sequencing was tumor tissue, taken from a patient who underwent chemoradiotherapy. The receptor set was obtained from a human donor with HPV-associated anogenital cancer.

V and J are TRBV10-3 and TRBJ2-1; a possible D gene is TRBD1 (6 bases). CDR3 size: 14 residues. The germline V and J ends were trimmed by 0 bases and 9 bases, with 12 bases remaining between them. From germline, CDR1 is ENHRY and CDR2 SYGVKD. The CDR3: CAISESSGVGEQFF. The CDR3 DNA follows: TGTGCCATCAGTGAGTCGTCAGGGGTGGGTGAGCAGTTCTTC.

This chain uses TRBV9 with TRBJ2-7, with 7 bases that match TRBD1. CDR1 and CDR2 (germline): SGDLS, YYNGEE. The CDR3 totals 15 residues. V was pared by 3 bases and J by 6 bases, with 12 bases of the junction left unmatched. The CDR3 DNA reads TGTGCCAGCAGCGCGGATACATCAGGGGGTAGCGAGCAGTACTTC. Translated, it gives CASSADTSGGSEQYF.

This chain joins TRBV7-8 and TRBJ1-4; D ambiguous. This CDR3 is 15 amino acids long. The V gene's germline CDR1 is SGHVS and CDR2 FQNEAQ. The V gene lost 1 base and the J gene lost 0 bases, with 6 bases spanning the gap. CDR3 bases: TGTGCCAGCAGCTTAGAAGGTGCAACTAATGAAAAACTGTTTTTT. Translation gives CASSLEGATNEKLFF.

This clone came up once. V usage is TRBV5-6 and J usage is TRBJ2-7; 8 bases fit TRBD1. The V gene end was trimmed by 0 bases and the J gene end by 2 bases; junction bases not matched to a gene: 1. Germline CDR1 SGHDT, CDR2 YYEEEE. CDR3 size: 14 residues. CDR3 amino acids: CASSLGQGPYEQYF. The CDR3, as DNA: TGTGCCAGCAGCTTGGGACAGGGGCCCTACGAGCAGTACTTC. Variable domain in full (rest from reference TRBV5-6 and TRBJ2-7): DAGVTQSPTHLIKTRGQQVTLRCSPKSGHDTVSWYQQALGQGPQFIFQYYEEEERQRGNFPDRFSGHQFPNYSSELNVNALLLGDSALYLCASSLGQGPYEQYFGPGTRLTVT.

This clone was seen just once. The gene calls are TRBV28 and TRBJ1-1, with TRBD1 identical over 8 bases. In germline, CDR1 is MDHEN, CDR2 SYDVKM. CDR3 length equals 16 residues. V shed 5 bases, J shed 0 bases, and the junction held 8 bases outside the gene matches. CDR3 sequence (DNA): TGTGCCAGCAGTAAACCGACAGGGGTCTTGAACACTGAAGCTTTCTTT. Translation gives CASSKPTGVLNTEAFF.